Listed here are 25 T cell receptor beta chains from one sample, sequenced in a study of shared clonotypes between healthy human individuals. Profiled with immunoSEQ multiplex PCR; TCRdb holds only in-frame clones, not every one. The sample has about 520,000 clones, about 84% seen once. The specimen was PBMCs. The receptors stem from a woman between 40 and 55 years old in good health. Some clones in this sample may be carry-over from other donors' samples.

This sequence joins TRBV7-6 and TRBJ2-5; D is undetermined. CDR3 length: 13 residues. V was cut by 1 base and J by 5 bases, with 8 bases left in between. Per germline, CDR1 SGHVS and CDR2 FNYEAQ. This CDR3 is CASSLVHRETQYF. In DNA, the CDR3 is TGTGCCAGCAGCTTAGTGCATCGGGAGACCCAGTACTTC.

The chain is built from TRBV18 and TRBJ2-5; TRBD1 matches 9 bases. V lost 0 bases and J lost 10; bases outside the gene matches: 3. Germline CDR1 reads KGHSH; CDR2 reads LQKENI. This CDR3 has 13 amino acids. CDR3 sequence (DNA): TGTGCCAGCTCACCACCCGGGACAGGGAGCCAGTACTTC. Encoded protein: CASSPPGTGSQYF. The full variable domain, its missing parts supplied by reference TRBV18 and TRBJ2-5, is NAGVMQNPRHLVRRRGQEARLRCSPMKGHSHVYWYRQLPEEGLKFMVYLQKENIIDESGMPKERFSAEFPKEGPSILRIQQVVRGDSAAYFCASSPPGTGSQYFGPGTRLLVL.

This sequence joins TRBV9 and TRBJ2-2; unclear D gene. Trimming removed 1 base from V and 4 bases from J, with 5 bases in between. The CDR3 runs to 13 residues. The germline V gene has CDR1 SGDLS and CDR2 YYNGEE. In DNA, the CDR3 is TGTGCCAGCAGCGTAAGCGTCACCGGGGAGCTGTTTTTT. As protein: CASSVSVTGELFF.

The chain carries TRBV15 and TRBJ2-1; D might be TRBD2 (5 bases). The V and J ends lost 3 bases and 7 bases respectively, with 28 bases between them. This CDR3 spans 19 amino acids. The germline gives CDR1 LNHNV, CDR2 YYDKDF (reference sequence). The CDR3 nucleotides are TGTGCCACCAGCAGGCTTTGGATGAGAGGGCCACAGTTGGGGAATGAGCAGTTCTTC. It yields the protein CATSRLWMRGPQLGNEQFF.

A word on this clone: With a far larger clone one base away, a read error is the likely cause. The chain uses TRBV29-1 and TRBJ2-1, with D tentatively TRBD2 (7 bases). Germline CDR1 SQVTM, CDR2 ANQGSEA. The CDR3 loop spans 12 amino acids. CDR3 sequence reads: CSVGGGANDQFF. In DNA, the CDR3 is TGCAGCGTTGGTGGGGGGGCGAATGATCAGTTCTTC.

The rearrangement uses TRBV7-6 and TRBJ2-1; 11 bases agree with TRBD2. Germline V lookup: CDR1 SGHVS, CDR2 FNYEAQ. Losses at the gene ends were 7 bases for V and 3 bases for J; bases not matched to a gene: 2. The CDR3 runs to 14 residues. This CDR3 is CASKLAGVYNEQFF. The CDR3 region has the DNA TGTGCCAGCAAACTAGCGGGAGTCTACAATGAGCAGTTCTTC. Supplemented by reference TRBV7-6 and TRBJ2-1, the full variable domain reads GAGVSQSPRYKVTKRGQDVALRCDPISGHVSLYWYRQALGQGPEFLTYFNYEAQQDKSGLPNDRFSAERPEGSISTLTIQRTEQRDSAMYRCASKLAGVYNEQFFGPGTRLTVL.

The chain couples TRBV9 to TRBJ2-7; 7 bases agree with TRBD1. Germline V gene lookup returns CDR1 SGDLS and CDR2 YYNGEE. With V trimmed by 4 bases and J by 6 bases, 10 bases remained unmatched. CDR3 size: 14 residues. CDR3 in amino acids: CASSPQTGIGEQYF. CDR3 bases: TGTGCCAGCAGCCCCCAGACAGGGATTGGCGAGCAGTACTTC.

CDR3 coding DNA: TGTGCCAGCAGCTTGAGGGGGCAAAGTCCCTACGAGCAGTACTTC. This codes for CASSLRGQSPYEQYF. The chain couples TRBV7-2 to TRBJ2-7; 7 nucleotides agree with TRBD1. Losses at the gene ends were 3 bases for V and 2 bases for J; bases not matched to a gene: 7. The V gene's germline CDR1 is SGHTA and CDR2 FQGNSA. The CDR3 is 15 residues long.

The sample holds one count of this clone. The chain uses TRBV28 and TRBJ2-2, with a tentative D call TRBD2 (5 bases). This CDR3 has 15 amino acids. Per the germline V gene, CDR1 is MDHEN and CDR2 is SYDVKM. With 1 base removed from V and 1 base from J, the gap between germline ends came to 7 bases. CDR3 nucleotides: TGTGCCAGCAGTTTATTCAGCGGGAACACCGGGGAGCTGTTTTTT. Translation: CASSLFSGNTGELFF.

The chain's CDR3 is CASGAGADTQYF. CDR3 nucleotides: TGTGCCAGCGGGGCGGGGGCAGATACGCAGTATTTT. The rearrangement links TRBV28 to TRBJ2-3; 7 bases match TRBD2. Germline CDR1 MDHEN, CDR2 SYDVKM. The CDR3 runs 12 residues. V dropped 8 bases and J dropped 4; count of bases not matched to a gene: 3.

About this clone itself: The same CDR3 can be traced to other DNA sequences in this sample. V gene TRBV5-1 combines with J gene TRBJ1-2, with 7 bases lining up with TRBD1. Germline V CDR1 and CDR2: SGHRS, YFSETQ. The CDR3 is 13 residues long. The V gene end was trimmed by 4 bases and the J gene end by 8 bases; junction bases not matched to a gene: 8. CDR3 coding DNA: TGCGCCAGCAGCCCCAGGACAGGTTACGGCTACACCTTC. This codes for CASSPRTGYGYTF.

The chain is built from TRBV5-1 and TRBJ2-1; 13 positions match TRBD2. Looked up from germline, CDR1 is SGHRS and CDR2 is YFSETQ. CDR3 size: 19 residues. J gave up 0 bases and V 2 bases, and 8 bases lay outside the gene matches. The CDR3 here is CASSLPGTSGTSSYNEQFF. In DNA form, the CDR3 reads TGCGCCAGCAGCTTACCCGGGACTAGCGGGACAAGCTCCTACAATGAGCAGTTCTTC. Together with reference TRBV5-1 and TRBJ2-1, the CDR3 gives the full variable domain: KAGVTQTPRYLIKTRGQQVTLSCSPISGHRSVSWYQQTPGQGLQFLFEYFSETQRNKGNFPGRFSGRQFSNSRSEMNVSTLELGDSALYLCASSLPGTSGTSSYNEQFFGPGTRLTVL.

The chain is built from TRBV25-1 and TRBJ2-2; 9 bases align to TRBD1. The CDR3 runs to 16 residues. The V and J ends lost 3 bases and 4 bases, in that order; junction bases with no gene match: 6. Germline lookup yields CDR1 MGHDK and CDR2 SYGVNS. The CDR3 sequence is CASSERGDRATGELFF. CDR3 sequence (DNA): TGTGCCAGCAGTGAGAGAGGGGACAGGGCCACCGGGGAGCTGTTTTTT.

This rearrangement joins TRBV15 to TRBJ2-7, with TRBD2 matching 13 bases. The CDR3 length is 14 residues. The germline V gene encodes CDR1 LNHNV and CDR2 YYDKDF (reference sequence). V lost 5 bases to trimming and J lost 9 bases; unmatched junction nucleotides: 7. The CDR3 coding sequence is TGTGCCACCAGCCCGCGGACTAGCGGGAGCGTGCAGTACTTC. Translation: CATSPRTSGSVQYF.

This chain connects TRBV6-6 to TRBJ1-3; weak D call: TRBD1 (6 bases). V was cut by 5 bases and J by 3 bases, with 11 bases left in between. The CDR3 spans 14 residues. The germline CDR1 and CDR2 sequences are MNHNY and SVGAGI (reference sequence). CDR3 bases: TGTGCCAGCAGTCCAAACAGGGATGGAAACACCATATATTTT. It specifies CASSPNRDGNTIYF.

This rearrangement joins TRBV5-5 to TRBJ2-1; D remains unclear. Germline assignment: CDR1 SGHKS and CDR2 YYEKEE (reference sequence). The length of the CDR3 is 15 residues. V shed 3 bases and J shed 4 bases, with 14 bases lying between them. The CDR3 DNA is TGTGCCAGCAGCTACCTCAGGACCGCTTACAATGAGCAGTTCTTC. The encoded protein is CASSYLRTAYNEQFF. The whole variable domain, remainder taken from reference TRBV5-5 and TRBJ2-1, is DAGVTQSPTHLIKTRGQQVTLRCSPISGHKSVSWYQQVLGQGPQFIFQYYEKEERGRGNFPDRFSARQFPNYSSELNVNALLLGDSALYLCASSYLRTAYNEQFFGPGTRLTVL.

On this clone: It may be a read error: a sequence one base away is much more abundant. This chain joins TRBV18 and TRBJ2-7, with 10 bases aligning to TRBD2. Per germline, CDR1 KGHSH and CDR2 LQKENI. The length of the CDR3 is 17 residues. The CDR3 sequence is CASPPLPAGGPGDEQYF. Here the CDR3 DNA reads TGTGCCAGCCCACCACTCCCAGCGGGAGGGCCGGGGGACGAGCAGTACTTC.

Notes on this clone: A far larger clone is one nucleotide away, so this likely arose from a read error. The rearrangement joins TRBV30 to TRBJ2-2, with 10 bases identical to TRBD2. Germline assignment: CDR1 GTSNPN and CDR2 SVGIG (reference sequence). The CDR3 has 15 residues. The DNA for the CDR3 is TGTGCCTGGAGTCCGGGACTAGCGAACACCAGGGAGCTGTTTTTT. It specifies CAWSPGLANTRELFF.

This rearrangement joins TRBV5-4 to TRBJ2-2; 11 bases line up with TRBD2. V shed 4 bases and J 8 bases; nucleotides not matched to a gene: 4. CDR1 and CDR2 (germline): SGHNT, YYREEE (reference sequence). The CDR3 runs 14 residues. CDR3 amino acids: CASSPGLAEGELFF. The CDR3, as DNA: TGTGCCAGCAGCCCGGGACTAGCGGAAGGGGAGCTGTTTTTT.

The rearrangement joins TRBV2 to TRBJ2-7, with a tentative D call TRBD2 (6 bases). V was shortened by 6 bases and J by 1 base, with 13 bases between the two germline ends. CDR1 and CDR2 from the germline V gene are SNHLY and FYNNEI. This CDR3 has 14 amino acids. CDR3 residues: CASRGGSGSYEQYF. CDR3 bases: TGTGCCAGCAGGGGGGGTAGCGGATCCTACGAGCAGTACTTC. The full variable domain, its missing parts supplied by reference TRBV2 and TRBJ2-7, is EPEVTQTPSHQVTQMGQEVILRCVPISNHLYFYWYRQILGQKVEFLVSFYNNEISEKSEIFDDQFSVERPDGSNFTLKIRSTKLEDSAMYFCASRGGSGSYEQYFGPGTRLTVT.

In DNA form, the CDR3 reads TGTGCCAGCAGCTTAGTACTAGTTCGCGATACGCAGTATTTT. It specifies CASSLVLVRDTQYF. The V gene is TRBV7-8, the J gene TRBJ2-3, with a possible D match to TRBD2 (5 bases). CDR1 and CDR2 from the germline V gene are SGHVS and FQNEAQ. Trimming took 1 base from V and 6 from J, leaving 11 bases between them. This CDR3 spans 14 amino acids.

The genes are TRBV11-2 and TRBJ2-4; 7 bases agree with TRBD1. This CDR3 region has 14 residues. V gave up 4 bases and J gave up 8 bases; unmatched junction bases: 8. The germline gives CDR1 SGHAT, CDR2 FQNNGV. DNA for the CDR3: TGTGCCAGCAGCTCCCGGGATACAGGGGACATTCAGTACTTC. This translates into CASSSRDTGDIQYF.

The rearrangement uses TRBV9 and TRBJ2-2; possible D gene TRBD2, 6 bases. This CDR3 contains 13 residues. V was shortened by 5 bases and J by 2 bases, with 7 bases between the two germline ends. CDR1 and CDR2 from the germline V gene are SGDLS and YYNGEE. CDR3 nucleotide sequence: TGTGCCAGCAGGGGACTCAACACCGGGGAGCTGTTTTTT. Translated: CASRGLNTGELFF.

This chain joins TRBV28 and TRBJ2-7; D not certain. The CDR3 contains 16 residues. From germline, CDR1 is MDHEN and CDR2 SYDVKM. V was pared by 2 bases and J by 6 bases, with 20 bases between. Here the CDR3 DNA reads TGTGCCAGCAGTTTACCTATCCGGGCCCCGATTTTCGAGCAGTACTTC. Amino acid sequence: CASSLPIRAPIFEQYF.

Details on this clone: The conserved closing phenylalanine or tryptophan is absent in this CDR3, likely reflecting a read error. Other DNA sequences of this sample code for an identical CDR3. This rearrangement joins TRBV7-9 to TRBJ2-7; TRBD1 agrees at 8 bases. The V gene's germline CDR1 is SEHNR and CDR2 FQNEAQ (reference sequence). The CDR3 runs 19 residues. The CDR3 DNA reads as TGTGCCAGCAGCTTAGCGGTGAGAACAGGGGGACTGGGGTCCTATGAGCAGTACTTA. Translated, it gives CASSLAVRTGGLGSYEQYL.